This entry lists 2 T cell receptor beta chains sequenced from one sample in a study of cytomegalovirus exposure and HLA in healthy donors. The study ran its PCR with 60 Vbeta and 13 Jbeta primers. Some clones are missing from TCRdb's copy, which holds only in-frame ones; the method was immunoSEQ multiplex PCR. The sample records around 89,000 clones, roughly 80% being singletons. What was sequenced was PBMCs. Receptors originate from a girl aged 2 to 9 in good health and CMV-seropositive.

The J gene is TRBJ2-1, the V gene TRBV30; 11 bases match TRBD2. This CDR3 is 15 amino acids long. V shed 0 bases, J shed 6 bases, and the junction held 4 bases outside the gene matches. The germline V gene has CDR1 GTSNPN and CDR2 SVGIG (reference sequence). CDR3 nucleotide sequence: TGTGCCTGGAGTGTAAGGGGACTAGCGGCCAATGAGCAGTTCTTC. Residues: CAWSVRGLAANEQFF. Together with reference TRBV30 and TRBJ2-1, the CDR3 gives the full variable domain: SQTIHQWPATLVQPVGSPLSLECTVEGTSNPNLYWYRQAAGRGLQLLFYSVGIGQISSEVPQNLSASRPQDRQFILSSKKLLLSDSGFYLCAWSVRGLAANEQFFGPGTRLTVL.

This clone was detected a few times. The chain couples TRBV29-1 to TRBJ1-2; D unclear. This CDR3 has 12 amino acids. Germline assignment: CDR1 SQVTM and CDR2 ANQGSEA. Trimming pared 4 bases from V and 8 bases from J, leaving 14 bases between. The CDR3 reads CSVGWAERGYTF. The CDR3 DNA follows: TGCAGCGTTGGATGGGCCGAGAGAGGCTACACCTTC.